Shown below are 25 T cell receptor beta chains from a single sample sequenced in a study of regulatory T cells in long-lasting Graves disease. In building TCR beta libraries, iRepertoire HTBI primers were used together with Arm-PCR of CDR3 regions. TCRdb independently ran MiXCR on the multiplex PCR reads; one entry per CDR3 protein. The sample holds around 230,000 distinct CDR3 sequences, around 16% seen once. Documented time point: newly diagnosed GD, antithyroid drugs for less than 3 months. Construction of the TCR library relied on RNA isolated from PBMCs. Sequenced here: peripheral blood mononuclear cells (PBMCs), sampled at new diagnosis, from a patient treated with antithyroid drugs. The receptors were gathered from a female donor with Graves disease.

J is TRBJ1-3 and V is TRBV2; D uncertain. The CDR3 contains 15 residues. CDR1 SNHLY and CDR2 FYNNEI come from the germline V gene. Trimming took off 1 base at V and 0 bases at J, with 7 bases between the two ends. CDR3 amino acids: CASSEDSHSGNTIYF. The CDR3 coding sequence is TGTGCCAGCAGTGAAGATTCGCACTCTGGAAACACCATATATTTT.

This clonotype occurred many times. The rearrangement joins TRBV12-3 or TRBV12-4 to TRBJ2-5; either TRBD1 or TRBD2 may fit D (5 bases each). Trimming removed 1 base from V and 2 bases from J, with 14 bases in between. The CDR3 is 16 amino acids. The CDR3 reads CASSLGGSAEQETQYF. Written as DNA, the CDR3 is TGTGCCAGCAGTTTAGGGGGGAGTGCGGAACAAGAGACCCAGTACTTC.

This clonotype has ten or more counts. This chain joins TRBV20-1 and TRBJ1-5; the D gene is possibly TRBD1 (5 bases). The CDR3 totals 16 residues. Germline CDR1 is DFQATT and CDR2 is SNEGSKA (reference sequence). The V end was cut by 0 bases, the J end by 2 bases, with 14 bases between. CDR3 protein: CSARDEGRGRNQPQHF. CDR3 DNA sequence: TGCAGTGCTAGAGATGAAGGGAGGGGTCGCAATCAGCCCCAGCATTTT.

The CDR3: CASSQERRTQYF. The CDR3 bases are TGTGCCAGCAGCCAAGAAAGGCGTACGCAGTATTTT. The chain couples TRBV14 to TRBJ2-3, with unresolved D. Trimming pared 0 bases from V and 8 bases from J, leaving 6 bases between. The germline V gene encodes CDR1 SGHDN and CDR2 FVKESK. This CDR3 spans 12 amino acids.

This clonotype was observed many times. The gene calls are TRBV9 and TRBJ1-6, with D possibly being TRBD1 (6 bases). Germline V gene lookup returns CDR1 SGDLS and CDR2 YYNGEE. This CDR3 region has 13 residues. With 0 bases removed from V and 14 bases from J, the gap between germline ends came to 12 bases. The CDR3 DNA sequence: TGTGCCAGCAGCGTAGATCAGGGGAGGGCCCTCCACTTT. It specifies CASSVDQGRALHF.

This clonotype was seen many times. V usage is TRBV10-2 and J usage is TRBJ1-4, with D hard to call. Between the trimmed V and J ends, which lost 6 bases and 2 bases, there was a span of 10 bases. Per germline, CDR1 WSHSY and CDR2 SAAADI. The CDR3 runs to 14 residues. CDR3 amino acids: CASSPVVTNEKLFF. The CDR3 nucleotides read TGCGCCAGCAGCCCAGTTGTCACTAATGAAAAACTGTTTTTT.

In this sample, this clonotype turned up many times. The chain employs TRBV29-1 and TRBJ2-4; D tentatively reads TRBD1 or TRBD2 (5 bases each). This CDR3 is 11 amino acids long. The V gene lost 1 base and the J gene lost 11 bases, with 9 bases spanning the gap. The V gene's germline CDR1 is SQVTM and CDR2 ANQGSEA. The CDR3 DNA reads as TGCAGCGTTGAAGTTCTGGGGGTTCAGTACTTC. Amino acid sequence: CSVEVLGVQYF. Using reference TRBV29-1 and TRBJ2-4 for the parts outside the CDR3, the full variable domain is SAVISQKPSRDICQRGTSLTIQCQVDSQVTMMFWYRQQPGQSLTLIATANQGSEATYESGFVIDKFPISRPNLTFSTLTVSNMSPEDSSIYLCSVEVLGVQYFGAGTRLSVL.

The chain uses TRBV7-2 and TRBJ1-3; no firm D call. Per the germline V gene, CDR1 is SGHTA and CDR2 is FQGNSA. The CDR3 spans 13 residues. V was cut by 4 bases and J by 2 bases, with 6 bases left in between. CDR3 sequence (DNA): TGTGCCAGCAGCTCCATCACTGGAAACACCATATATTTT. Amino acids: CASSSITGNTIYF. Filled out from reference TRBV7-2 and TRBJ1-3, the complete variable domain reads GAGVSQSPSNKVTEKGKDVELRCDPISGHTALYWYRQSLGQGLEFLIYFQGNSAPDKSGLPSDRFSAERTGGSVSTLTIQRTQQEDSAVYLCASSSITGNTIYFGEGSWLTVV.

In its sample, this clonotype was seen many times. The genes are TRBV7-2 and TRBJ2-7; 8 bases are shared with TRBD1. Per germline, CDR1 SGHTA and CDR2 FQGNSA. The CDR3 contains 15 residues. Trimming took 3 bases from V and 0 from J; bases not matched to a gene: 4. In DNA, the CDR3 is TGTGCCAGCAGCTTCGGGGGACAGGCCTCCTACGAGCAGTACTTC. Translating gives CASSFGGQASYEQYF.

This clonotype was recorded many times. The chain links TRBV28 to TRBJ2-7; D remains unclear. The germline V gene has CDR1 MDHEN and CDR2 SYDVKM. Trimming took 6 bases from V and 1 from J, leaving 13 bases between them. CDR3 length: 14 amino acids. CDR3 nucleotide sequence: TGTGCCAGCAGGGGTCCCCAGGAATCCTACGAGCAGTACTTC. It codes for CASRGPQESYEQYF.

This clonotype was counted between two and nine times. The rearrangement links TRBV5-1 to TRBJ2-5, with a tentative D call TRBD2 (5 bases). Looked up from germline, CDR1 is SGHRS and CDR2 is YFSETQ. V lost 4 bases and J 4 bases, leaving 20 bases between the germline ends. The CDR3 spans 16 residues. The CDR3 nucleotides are TGCGCCAGCAGCCTACGGACTGGATTGGGTCGAGAGACCCAGTACTTC. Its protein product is CASSLRTGLGRETQYF.

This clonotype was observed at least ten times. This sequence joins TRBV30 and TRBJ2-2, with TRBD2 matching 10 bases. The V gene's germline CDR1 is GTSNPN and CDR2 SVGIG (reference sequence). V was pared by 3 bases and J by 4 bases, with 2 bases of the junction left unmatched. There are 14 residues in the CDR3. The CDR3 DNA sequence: TGTGCCTGGAGGCTAGCGGGAGTCACCGGGGAGCTGTTTTTT. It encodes CAWRLAGVTGELFF.

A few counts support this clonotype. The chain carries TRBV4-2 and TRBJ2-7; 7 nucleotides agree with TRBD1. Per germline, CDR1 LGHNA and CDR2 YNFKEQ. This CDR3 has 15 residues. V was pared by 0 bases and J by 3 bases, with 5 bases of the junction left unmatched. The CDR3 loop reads CASSQEGTDIYEQYF. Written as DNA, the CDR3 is TGTGCCAGCAGCCAAGAGGGGACAGATATCTACGAGCAGTACTTC.

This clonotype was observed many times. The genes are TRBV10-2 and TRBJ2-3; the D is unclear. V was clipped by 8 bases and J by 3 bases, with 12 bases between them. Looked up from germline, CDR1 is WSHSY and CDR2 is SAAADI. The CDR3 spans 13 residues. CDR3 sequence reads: CASCRIRTDTQYF. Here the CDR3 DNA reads TGCGCCAGCTGCCGTATTAGGACAGATACGCAGTATTTT.

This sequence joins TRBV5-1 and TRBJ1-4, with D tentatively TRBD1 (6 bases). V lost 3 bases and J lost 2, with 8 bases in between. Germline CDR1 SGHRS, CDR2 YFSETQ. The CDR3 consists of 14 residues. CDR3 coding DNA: TGCGCCAGCAGCTATCAGGGGACTAATGAAAAACTGTTTTTT. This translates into CASSYQGTNEKLFF.

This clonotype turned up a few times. CDR3 coding DNA: TGTGCCAGCAGCTTAGTCCGGGGGGGCTATGGCTACACCTTC. Amino acid sequence: CASSLVRGGYGYTF. This chain connects TRBV7-9 to TRBJ1-2; maybe TRBD1 (5 bases). The CDR3 runs 14 residues. V lost 1 base to trimming and J lost 4 bases, with 10 bases between them. Germline CDR1 is SEHNR and CDR2 is FQNEAQ (reference sequence).

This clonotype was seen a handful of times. CDR3 coding DNA: TGTGCCTGGAGGGGAGCGGGGTCCGGTGATACGCAGTATTTT. Protein product: CAWRGAGSGDTQYF. V usage is TRBV30 and J usage is TRBJ2-3; 7 bases agree with TRBD2. V lost 3 bases, J lost 6 bases, and 9 bases stayed unmatched. The length of the CDR3 is 14 residues. Germline CDR1 and CDR2: GTSNPN and SVGIG (reference sequence).

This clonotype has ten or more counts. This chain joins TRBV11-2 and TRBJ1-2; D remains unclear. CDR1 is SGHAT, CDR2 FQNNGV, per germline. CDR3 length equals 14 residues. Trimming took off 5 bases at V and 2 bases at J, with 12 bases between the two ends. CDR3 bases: TGTGCCAGCAGCCTCCGGACGGCCAACTATGGCTACACCTTC. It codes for CASSLRTANYGYTF.

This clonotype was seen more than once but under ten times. CDR3 sequence: CSVDSDTQYF. The CDR3 DNA is TGCAGCGTTGATTCAGATACGCAGTATTTT. V is TRBV29-1 and J is TRBJ2-3; D not certain. Germline CDR1 SQVTM, CDR2 ANQGSEA. The length of the CDR3 is 10 residues. The V and J ends lost 3 bases and 4 bases respectively, with 2 bases between them.

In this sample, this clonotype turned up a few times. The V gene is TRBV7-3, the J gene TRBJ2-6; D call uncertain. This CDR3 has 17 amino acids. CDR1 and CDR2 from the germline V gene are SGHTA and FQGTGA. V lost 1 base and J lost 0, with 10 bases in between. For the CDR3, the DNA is TGTGCCAGCAGCTTAATGTCGGCTTTCTCTGGGGCCAACGTCCTGACTTTC. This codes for CASSLMSAFSGANVLTF.

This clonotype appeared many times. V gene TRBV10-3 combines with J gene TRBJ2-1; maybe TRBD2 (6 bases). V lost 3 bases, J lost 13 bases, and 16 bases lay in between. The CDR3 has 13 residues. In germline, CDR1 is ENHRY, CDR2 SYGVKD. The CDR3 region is CAISERGLLLQFF. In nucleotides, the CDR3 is TGTGCCATCAGTGAAAGGGGACTTTTGCTACAGTTCTTC.

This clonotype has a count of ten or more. The CDR3 DNA reads TGCAGCGTTGAAGCGGGACAGGGGTTCGAGACCCAGTACTTC. It yields the protein CSVEAGQGFETQYF. This sequence joins TRBV29-1 and TRBJ2-5; 10 nucleotides match TRBD1. Looked up from germline, CDR1 is SQVTM and CDR2 is ANQGSEA. The length of the CDR3 is 14 residues. V shed 1 base, J shed 5 bases, and the junction held 4 bases outside the gene matches. Full variable domain (remainder filled in from reference TRBV29-1 and TRBJ2-5): SAVISQKPSRDICQRGTSLTIQCQVDSQVTMMFWYRQQPGQSLTLIATANQGSEATYESGFVIDKFPISRPNLTFSTLTVSNMSPEDSSIYLCSVEAGQGFETQYFGPGTRLLVL.

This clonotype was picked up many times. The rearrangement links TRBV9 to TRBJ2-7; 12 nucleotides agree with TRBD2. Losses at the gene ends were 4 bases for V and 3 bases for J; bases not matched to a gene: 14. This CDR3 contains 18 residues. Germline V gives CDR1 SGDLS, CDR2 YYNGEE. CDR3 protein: CASSPRTSGTLAFYEQYF. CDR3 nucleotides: TGTGCCAGCAGCCCCCGGACTAGCGGGACCTTGGCTTTCTACGAGCAGTACTTC. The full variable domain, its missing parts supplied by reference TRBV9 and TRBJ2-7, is DSGVTQTPKHLITATGQRVTLRCSPRSGDLSVYWYQQSLDQGLQFLIQYYNGEERAKGNILERFSAQQFPDLHSELNLSSLELGDSALYFCASSPRTSGTLAFYEQYFGPGTRLTVT.

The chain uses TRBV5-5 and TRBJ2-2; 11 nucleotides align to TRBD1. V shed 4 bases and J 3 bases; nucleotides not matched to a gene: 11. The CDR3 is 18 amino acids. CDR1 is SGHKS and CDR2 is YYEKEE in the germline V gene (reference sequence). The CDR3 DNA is TGTGCCAGCAGCGTGGGACAGGGGGTAATATTGGACACCGGGGAGCTGTTTTTT. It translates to CASSVGQGVILDTGELFF.

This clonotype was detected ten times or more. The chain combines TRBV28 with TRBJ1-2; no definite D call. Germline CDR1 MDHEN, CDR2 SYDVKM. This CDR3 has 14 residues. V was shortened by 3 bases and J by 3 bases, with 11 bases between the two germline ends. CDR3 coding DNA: TGTGCCAGCAGTTTCGGTCTTTCTTACTATGGCTACACCTTC. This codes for CASSFGLSYYGYTF.